This entry is about one T cell receptor (beta chain). The antigen is unknown. The sample is drawn from a study of beta chain features in type 1 diabetes. Study-wide results and limits: All four CD4+ subsets from Type 1 diabetes patients carried moderately but significantly shorter TCRB CDR3s.

The V gene's germline CDR1 is SGHRS and CDR2 YFSETQ. Trimming removed 2 bases at V and 1 base at J, with 10 bases between. CDR3 length: 15 residues. Sequenced material consisted of expressed TCRB transcripts (all of the isolated RNA was reverse transcribed). Data came from immunoSEQ multiplex PCR; TCRdb stores just in-frame clones and leaves some out. This table has roughly 500,000 clones, over 10% appearing once. The TCR originated in a woman in her late teens or twenties in good health. The rearrangement uses TRBV5-1 and TRBJ2-4; no firm D call. Sequenced material: naive CD4+ T cells from blood. In DNA form, the CDR3 reads TGCGCCAGCAGCTTTTCCCCCGGGGCCAAAAACATTCAGTACTTC. Its protein is CASSFSPGAKNIQYF.